The T cell receptor beta chain under discussion was sequenced for a study of T-cell reconstitution after alpha-beta-depleted transplantation in children. Findings of the study overall: Newly made T cells mostly supplied T-cell counts and diversity one year after transplant. Elevated TCRbeta diversity at day 60 was traced, in some patients, to surviving recipient T cells and thymic progenitors. Expanded graft clones numbering several hundred reportedly gave rise to alpha-beta T cells about two months after transplant.

This clonotype showed up just a few times. Its antigen is still unknown. The authors prepared the TCRbeta library with unique molecular identifiers. TCRdb ran MiXCR on the PCR reads and lists one entry per CDR3 protein. This repertoire shows around 300,000 distinct CDR3 sequences, roughly 25% found once; its top ten account for approximately 11%. Germline values: CDR1 MNHEY, CDR2 SMNVEV (reference sequence). The CDR3 is made up of 14 amino acids. Germline trimming cut 8 bases from V and 5 bases from J; bases unmatched to any gene: 11. This chain links TRBV27 with TRBJ1-2, with TRBD1 identical over 7 bases. The sequence came from a male patient younger than 18 who had a stem cell transplant for acute lymphoblastic leukemia, so the T cells may come from the graft donor. This specimen was PBMCs, mostly from graft donor cells, taken 180 days after TCRalphabeta/CD19-depleted stem cell transplant. CDR3 in DNA: TGTGCCAGCGGCTGGCAGGGGGGCCTTTATGGCTACACCTTC. Translated: CASGWQGGLYGYTF.